Described below is a single T cell receptor (beta chain) sequence and its context. This sample was taken from a study of blood T cell repertoires in COVID-19. Study as a whole: Sites in the United States, Italy and Spain provided acute and convalescent COVID-19 samples. T cells, B-cell-depleted T cells, or PBMCs supplied cDNA or gDNA.

Authors' analysis steps: The authors estimated nucleated cell counts from reference gene primer amplification. TCRdb's table, derived via immunoSEQ multiplex PCR, lists solely in-frame clones and lacks some. For V, J and clone size, that table is used; D and trimming come from the DNA. The table shows under 200,000 clones, with more than 60% occurring only once. V trimming: 1 base; J trimming: 4 bases; junction bases outside the gene matches: 7. This CDR3 region has 15 residues. Germline values: CDR1 SGHVS, CDR2 FQNEAQ. This rearrangement joins TRBV7-8 to TRBJ2-7, with 7 bases matching TRBD1. The clonotype originates from a man in his 60s with acute or convalescent COVID-19. Source material: peripheral blood. The CDR3 here is CASSLEDRDWYEQYF. The CDR3, as DNA: TGTGCCAGCAGCTTAGAAGACAGGGATTGGTACGAGCAGTACTTC.